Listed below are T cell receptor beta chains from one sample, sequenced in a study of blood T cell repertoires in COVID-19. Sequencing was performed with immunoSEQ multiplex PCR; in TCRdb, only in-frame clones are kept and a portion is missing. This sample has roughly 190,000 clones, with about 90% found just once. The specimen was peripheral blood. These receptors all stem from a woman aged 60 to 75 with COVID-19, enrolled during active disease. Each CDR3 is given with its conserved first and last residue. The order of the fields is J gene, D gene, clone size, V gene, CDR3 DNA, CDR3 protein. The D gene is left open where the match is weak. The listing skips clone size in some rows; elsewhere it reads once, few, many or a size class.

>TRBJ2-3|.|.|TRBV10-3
TGTGCCATCAGTGAAGGGGGAGGGGCTAGCACAGATACGCAGTATTTT
CAISEGGGASTDTQYF
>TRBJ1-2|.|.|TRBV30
TGTGCCTGGAGTGTACGGGGGGACCTGGGCTACACCTTC
CAWSVRGDLGYTF
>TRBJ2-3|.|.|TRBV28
TGTGCCAGCAGTTTAAGGGACTTCACAGATACGCAGTATTTT
CASSLRDFTDTQYF
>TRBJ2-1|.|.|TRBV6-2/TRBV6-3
TGTGCCAGCAGTTACAGCGGGTACTCCTACAATGAGCAGTTCTTC
CASSYSGYSYNEQFF
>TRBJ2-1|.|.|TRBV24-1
TGTGCCACCAGTGATTCCGGGGATTACAATGAGCAGTTCTTC
CATSDSGDYNEQFF
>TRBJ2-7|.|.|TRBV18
TGTGCCAGCTCACCAGGCAACTCCTACGAGCAGTACTTC
CASSPGNSYEQYF
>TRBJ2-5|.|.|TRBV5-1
TGCGCCAGCAGACCGGGGGGCGCTGCCCAAGAGACCCAGTACTTC
CASRPGGAAQETQYF
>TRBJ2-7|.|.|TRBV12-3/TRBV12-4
TGTGCCAGCACCTCGGGGTCCTACGAGCAGTACTTC
CASTSGSYEQYF
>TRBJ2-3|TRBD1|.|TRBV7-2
TGTGCCAGCAGCGACAGGGTCCTCACAGATACGCAGTATTTT
CASSDRVLTDTQYF
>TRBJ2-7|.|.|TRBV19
TGTGCCAGTAGTATAAGAGGGAGCTCCTACGAGCAGTACTTC
CASSIRGSSYEQYF
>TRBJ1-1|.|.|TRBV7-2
TGTGCCAGCAGCGGAAGACAGGTGGGCACTGAAGCTTTCTTT
CASSGRQVGTEAFF
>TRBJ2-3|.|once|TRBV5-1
TGCGCCAGCAGCTTAGCGGGCCCTTCACAGATAGTGCAGTATTTT
CASSLAGPSQIVQYF
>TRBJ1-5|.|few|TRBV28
TGTGCCAGCAGTTTATACTCCCGGGGTGGTCAGCCCCAGCATTTT
CASSLYSRGGQPQHF
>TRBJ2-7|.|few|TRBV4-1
TGCGCCAGCAGCCAAGATGCGGGGGCGGGAGAGCAGTACTTC
CASSQDAGAGEQYF
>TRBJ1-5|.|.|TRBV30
TGTGCCTGGAGTGTCCGGCAGGGGAATCAGCCCCAGCATTTT
CAWSVRQGNQPQHF
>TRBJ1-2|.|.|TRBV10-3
TGTGCCATCAACCCCGGGTATGGCTACACCTTC
CAINPGYGYTF
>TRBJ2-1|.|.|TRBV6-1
TGTGCCAGCAGTGACGGGGGATTCAACAATGAGCAGTTCTTC
CASSDGGFNNEQFF
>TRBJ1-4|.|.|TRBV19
TGTGCCAGTAGGGCCCGTAATGAAAAACTGTTTTTT
CASRARNEKLFF
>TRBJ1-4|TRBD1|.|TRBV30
TGTGCCTGGATGTCGTTCGACAGGGGGAGTGAAAAACTGTTTTTT
CAWMSFDRGSEKLFF
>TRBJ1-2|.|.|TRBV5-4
TGTGCCAGCAGCTTGGGACAGCCTTATGGCTACACCTTC
CASSLGQPYGYTF
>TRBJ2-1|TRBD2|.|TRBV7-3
TGTGCCAGCAGCACCCTGGGACTAGCGGGAGTCCATGAGCAGTTCTTC
CASSTLGLAGVHEQFF
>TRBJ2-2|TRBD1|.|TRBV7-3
TGTGCCAGCAGCCCTGGACAGGGGGCAGGCGGGGAGCTGTTTTTT
CASSPGQGAGGELFF
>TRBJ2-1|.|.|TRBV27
TGTGCCAGCAGCGCGGTTGGGAATGAGCAGTTCTTC
CASSAVGNEQFF
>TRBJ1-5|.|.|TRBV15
TGTGCCACCAGCAGCGAACAGGGTCCCAATCAGCCCCAGCATTTT
CATSSEQGPNQPQHF
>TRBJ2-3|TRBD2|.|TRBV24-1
TGTGCCACCAGTGATTTCAAAATAGCGGGAGGTGATACGCAGTATTTT
CATSDFKIAGGDTQYF
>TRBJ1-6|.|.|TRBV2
TGTGCCAGCGCCTACGGGGCAGGGGCCCTTAATTCACCCCTCCACTTT
CASAYGAGALNSPLHF
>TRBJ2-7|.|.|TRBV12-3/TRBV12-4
TGTGCCAGCAGCGTACTGAGCTACGAGCAGTACTTC
CASSVLSYEQYF
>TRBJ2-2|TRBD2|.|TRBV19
TGTGCCACGTCCCGGGGGGGCGACACCGGGGAGCTGTTTTTT
CATSRGGDTGELFF
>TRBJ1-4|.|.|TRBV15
TGTGCCACCAGCAGATTCGGAGGGGCTAATGAAAAACTGTTTTTT
CATSRFGGANEKLFF
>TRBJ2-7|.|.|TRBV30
TGTGCCTGGATACAGGGTTTACCGGGAGAGCAGTACTTC
CAWIQGLPGEQYF
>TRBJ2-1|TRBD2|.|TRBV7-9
TGTGCCAGCAGCCTTAGCGGGATCGAAGTTGAGCAGTTCTTC
CASSLSGIEVEQFF
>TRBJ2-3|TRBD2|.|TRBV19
TGTGCCAGTAGTATAGGGCTAGCGGGGGCCAAGCGTGATACGCAGTATTTT
CASSIGLAGAKRDTQYF
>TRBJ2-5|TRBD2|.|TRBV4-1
TGCGCCAGCAGCTGGGGAGCGGGAGGATTTGAGACCCAGTACTTC
CASSWGAGGFETQYF
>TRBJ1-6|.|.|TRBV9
TGTGCCAGCAGCGCCGGGGACACGTATAATTCACCCCTCCACTTT
CASSAGDTYNSPLHF
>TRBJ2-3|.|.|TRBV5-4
TGTGCCAGCAGCTTTCGGCCGGGCAGGGCAATTGCAGATACGCAGTATTTT
CASSFRPGRAIADTQYF
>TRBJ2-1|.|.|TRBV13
TGTGCCAGCAGCTTAGACCGCCGGACTTCCTACAATGAGCAGTTCTTC
CASSLDRRTSYNEQFF
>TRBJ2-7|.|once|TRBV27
TGTGCCAGCAGTTTTCCAGGGGCGACCTACGAGCAGTACTTC
CASSFPGATYEQYF
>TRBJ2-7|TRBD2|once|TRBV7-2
TGTGCCAGCAGCTCAGGTAGCGGGAGGCAGTACGAGCAGTACTTC
CASSSGSGRQYEQYF
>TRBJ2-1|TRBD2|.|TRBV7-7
TGTGCTAGCAGCGCGGGACTAGCGGGAGGTGAGCAGTTCTTC
CASSAGLAGGEQFF
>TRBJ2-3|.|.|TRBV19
TGTGCCAGTATTTCCCGGGACAACCATGGGGCAGATACGCAGTATTTT
CASISRDNHGADTQYF
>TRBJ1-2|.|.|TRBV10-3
TGTGCCGCGGTCCGGGAAAAGTTGAACTATGGCTACACCTTC
CAAVREKLNYGYTF
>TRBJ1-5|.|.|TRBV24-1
TGTGCCACCAGTGACGGGACATTTAATCAGCCCCAGCATTTT
CATSDGTFNQPQHF
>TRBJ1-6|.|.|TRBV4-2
TGTGCCAGCAGCCAGAGCGCCGGGACAAGTGCCCTAGCACCCCTCCACTTT
CASSQSAGTSALAPLHF
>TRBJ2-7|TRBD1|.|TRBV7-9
TGTGCCAGCAGCGAGGGGGCCGAGCAGTACTTC
CASSEGAEQYF
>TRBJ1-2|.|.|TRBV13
TGTGCCAGCAGCTTTGGACAGAACTATGGCTACACCTTC
CASSFGQNYGYTF
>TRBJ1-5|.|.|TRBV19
TGTGCCAGTAAGAGGTCGGGGAATCAGCCCCAGCATTTT
CASKRSGNQPQHF
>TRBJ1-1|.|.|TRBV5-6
TGTGCCAGCAGCTTGGTCAGGGACACGTACACTGAAGCTTTCTTT
CASSLVRDTYTEAFF
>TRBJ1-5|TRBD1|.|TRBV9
TGTGCCAGCAGCGGGGGGGACAGGGGTAAGCCCCAGCATTTT
CASSGGDRGKPQHF
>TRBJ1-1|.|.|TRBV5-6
TGTGCCAGCAGCCTTTATCAGGGATGGAACACTGAAGCTTTCTTT
CASSLYQGWNTEAFF
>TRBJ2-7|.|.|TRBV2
TGTGCCAGCAGGGAGTGGGGAGGAACCCTCTACGAGCAGTACTTC
CASREWGGTLYEQYF
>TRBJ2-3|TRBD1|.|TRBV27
TGTGCCAGCGGGCTCTGGGACAGGGGGCATGATACGCAGTATTTT
CASGLWDRGHDTQYF
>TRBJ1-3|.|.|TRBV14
TGTGCCAGCAGCCCTAGCCTTTCCTCTGGAAACACCATATATTTT
CASSPSLSSGNTIYF
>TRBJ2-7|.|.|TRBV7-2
TGTGCCAGCAGCTTAGCCCAGGGGAACCACGAGCAGTACTTC
CASSLAQGNHEQYF